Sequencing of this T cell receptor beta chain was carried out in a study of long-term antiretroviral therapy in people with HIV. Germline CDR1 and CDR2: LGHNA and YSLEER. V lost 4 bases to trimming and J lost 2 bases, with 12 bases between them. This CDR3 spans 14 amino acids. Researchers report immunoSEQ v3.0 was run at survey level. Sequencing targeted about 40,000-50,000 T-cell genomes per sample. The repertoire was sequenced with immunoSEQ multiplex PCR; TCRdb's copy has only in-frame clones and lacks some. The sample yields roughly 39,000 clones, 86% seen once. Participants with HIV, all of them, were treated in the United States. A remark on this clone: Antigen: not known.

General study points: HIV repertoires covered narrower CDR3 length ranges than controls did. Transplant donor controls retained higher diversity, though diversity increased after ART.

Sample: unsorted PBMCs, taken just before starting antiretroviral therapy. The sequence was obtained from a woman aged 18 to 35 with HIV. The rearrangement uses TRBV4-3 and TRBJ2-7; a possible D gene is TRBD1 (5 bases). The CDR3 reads CASSLEDRTYEQYF. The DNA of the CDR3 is TGCGCCAGCAGCCTAGAAGACAGAACCTACGAGCAGTACTTC.